This section outlines one TCR beta chain sequence together with its context. Antigen unknown. This sample is part of a study of OX40 agonist ivuxolimab in advanced cancers. Turning to the study itself: Prior anti-PD-1, anti-PD-L1 or anti-CTLA-4 therapy did not bar entry, and 30% to 40% had some. The study's findings and limits: Averaged across samples, CD8+ T cells carried more expanded clones than CD4+ did. Partial responders receiving 0.1-3.0 mg/kg showed among the lowest clonal expansion. Both CD4+ and CD8+ T cell populations in blood had undergone clonal expansion by week 6 at 0.1 to 3.0 mg/kg.

Profiled with immunoSEQ multiplex PCR; TCRdb holds only in-frame clones, not every one. The sample holds around 6,300 clones, roughly 74% seen once. Sequences were derived from CD4+ or CD8+ T cells sorted from blood, sampled in a trial of the OX40 agonist ivuxolimab. The clonotype comes from an adult with an advanced solid tumor such as melanoma, head and neck, liver or kidney cancer.

The CDR3 protein is CASSLNGGNTEAFF. The CDR3 coding sequence is TGTGCCAGCAGCTTAAACGGGGGGAACACTGAAGCTTTCTTT. This chain links TRBV7-3 with TRBJ1-1; D might be TRBD1 (5 bases). The CDR3 is 14 residues long. The V gene lost 1 base and the J gene lost 1 base, with 7 bases spanning the gap. Germline loops: CDR1 SGHTA, CDR2 FQGTGA.